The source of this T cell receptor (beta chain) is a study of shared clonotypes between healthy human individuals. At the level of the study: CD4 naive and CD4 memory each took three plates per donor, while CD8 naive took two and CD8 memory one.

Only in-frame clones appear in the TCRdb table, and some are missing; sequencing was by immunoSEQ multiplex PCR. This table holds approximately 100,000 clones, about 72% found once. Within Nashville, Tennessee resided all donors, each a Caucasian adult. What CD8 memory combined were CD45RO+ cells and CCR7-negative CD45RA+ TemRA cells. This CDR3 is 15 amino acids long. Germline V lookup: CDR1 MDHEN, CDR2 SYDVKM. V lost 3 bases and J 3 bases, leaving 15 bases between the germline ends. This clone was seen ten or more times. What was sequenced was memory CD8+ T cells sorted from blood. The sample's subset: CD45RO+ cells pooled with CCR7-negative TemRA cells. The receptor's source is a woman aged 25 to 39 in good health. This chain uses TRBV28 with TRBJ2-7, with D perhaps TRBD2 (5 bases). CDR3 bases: TGTGCCAGCAGTTTTTCGAGGAGACTACTCTACGAGCAGTACTTC. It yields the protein CASSFSRRLLYEQYF.